These T cell receptor beta chains were read from a single sample in a study of OX40 agonist ivuxolimab in advanced cancers. TCRdb keeps only in-frame clones here, not all; method: immunoSEQ multiplex PCR. Found here are 70,000 to 80,000 clones, approximately 94% of them singletons; the top ten hold around 14%. Sample: CD4+ or CD8+ T cells sorted from blood, taken in a trial of the OX40 agonist ivuxolimab. Receptor source: an adult with an advanced solid tumor such as melanoma, head and neck, liver or kidney cancer. The CDR3 runs from the conserved cysteine through the conserved F or W. D genes are given only for firm matches. Only part of the rows carry a size: once, few, many, or a class if the clone is expanded.

d_call j_call cdr3_length v_call clone_size cdr3_nt cdr3_aa
TRBD2 TRBJ2-3 17 TRBV28 - TGTGCCAGCAGTTTATGGCGACTAGCGGGATCCACAGATACGCAGTATTTT CASSLWRLAGSTDTQYF
- TRBJ2-5 14 TRBV4-1 - TGCGCCAGCAGCCAGCATTCACATGAAGAGACCCAGTACTTC CASSQHSHEETQYF
- TRBJ2-1 18 TRBV2 - TGTGCCAGCAGTGAAGGGGGCATGAGCGGCAGCTCCTACAATGAGCAGTTCTTC CASSEGGMSGSSYNEQFF
- TRBJ2-7 16 TRBV4-3 - TGCGCCAGCAGCCAAGAACTTGGGACTTTTCACTACGAGCAGTACTTC CASSQELGTFHYEQYF
TRBD1 TRBJ1-1 13 TRBV2 - TGTGCCAGCAGCCGTACAGGGGGCAGTGAAGCTTTCTTT CASSRTGGSEAFF
- TRBJ1-1 15 TRBV4-3 - TGCGCCAGCAGCCCTGGGTGGGAGGGGTTTGATGAAGCTTTCTTT CASSPGWEGFDEAFF
TRBD1 TRBJ1-4 14 TRBV7-9 - TGTGCCAGCAGCCGACAGGGGGCTCGGGAAAAACTGTTTTTT CASSRQGAREKLFF
- TRBJ1-2 14 TRBV28 - TGTGCCAGCAGTTTGGGGGGCGGACGCTATGGCTACACCTTC CASSLGGGRYGYTF
TRBD1 TRBJ2-3 16 TRBV18 - TGTGCCAGCTCACCTAGGGACAGTCCTAGCACAGATACGCAGTATTTT CASSPRDSPSTDTQYF
- TRBJ1-2 14 TRBV7-9 - TGTGCCAGCAGCCGATACAGGGCTAACTATGGCTACACCTTC CASSRYRANYGYTF
TRBD1 TRBJ2-1 16 TRBV7-6 - TGTGCCAGCAGCCAACAGGGGGGTAGGACCTACAATGAGCAGTTCTTC CASSQQGGRTYNEQFF
- TRBJ1-5 14 TRBV6-5 - TGTGCCAGCAGCCGCCGGACGGACGTCAGCCCCGAGCATTTT CASSRRTDVSPEHF
TRBD1 TRBJ1-2 14 TRBV2 - TGTGCCAGCAGCGCCGGGACAGGGGGCGATGGCTACACCTTC CASSAGTGGDGYTF
TRBD2 TRBJ2-1 15 TRBV19 - TGTGCCAGTAGGCTAGAGGCGGGAGGGCAGCCTGAGCAGTTCTTC CASRLEAGGQPEQFF
- TRBJ1-6 17 TRBV18 - TGTGCCAGCTCATTTACCGATGGGGGCTCCTATAATTCACCCCTCCACTTT CASSFTDGGSYNSPLHF
- TRBJ1-5 14 TRBV28 - TGTGCCAGCAGCACGGACTTGGGTAATCAGCCCCAGCATTTT CASSTDLGNQPQHF
TRBD2 TRBJ2-1 16 TRBV27 - TGTGCCAGCAGTTCGTCGACTAGCGGGAGGAGTAATGAGCAGTTCTTC CASSSSTSGRSNEQFF
TRBD2 TRBJ2-2 17 TRBV7-6 - TGTGCCAGCAGCTCGGGACTAGCGGGTTTCGACACCGGGGAGCTGTTTTTT CASSSGLAGFDTGELFF
- TRBJ2-1 17 TRBV7-9 - TGTGCCAGCAGCACTACTCGAGCGGTCAGCTCCTACAATGAGCAGTTCTTC CASSTTRAVSSYNEQFF
TRBD2 TRBJ2-2 18 TRBV4-3 - TGCGCCAGCAGCCAGAGCCTAGCGGGGGAAAGCTACACCGGGGAGCTGTTTTTT CASSQSLAGESYTGELFF
TRBD1 TRBJ1-2 16 TRBV15 - TGTGCCACCAGCAGGTTAACAGGGGACCCGAACTATGGCTACACCTTC CATSRLTGDPNYGYTF
TRBD1 TRBJ1-2 15 TRBV11-2 - TGTGCCAGCAGGGATCCGGGACAGGGGGCGGCTGGCTACACCTTC CASRDPGQGAAGYTF
TRBD2 TRBJ2-2 19 TRBV13 once TGTGCCAGCAGCTCTCACACTTGGACTAGCGGGAGATCCACCGGGGAGCTGTTTTTT CASSSHTWTSGRSTGELFF
TRBD1 TRBJ1-3 15 TRBV6-5 - TGTGCCAGCAGTTCGGGACAGGGTGCTGGAAACACCATATATTTT CASSSGQGAGNTIYF
TRBD1 TRBJ2-3 14 TRBV6-5 - TGTGCCAGCACCGGGACAGGGGGCGCAGATACGCAGTATTTT CASTGTGGADTQYF
TRBD1 TRBJ1-1 14 TRBV11-2 - TGTGCCAGCAGCTTAGGGCAGGGGGCCACTGAAGCTTTCTTT CASSLGQGATEAFF
- TRBJ2-3 13 TRBV28 - TGTGCCAGCAGTTTACCTGGGCTAGCTCTCCCGTATTTT CASSLPGLALPYF
TRBD1 TRBJ2-7 16 TRBV4-1 - TGCGCCAGCAGCCAAGTGGGACAGGGGAGGCGGTACGAGCAGTACTTC CASSQVGQGRRYEQYF
- TRBJ1-1 16 TRBV5-1 - TGCGCCAGCAGCTTGCGCCGGGACATACTAAACACTGAAGCTTTCTTT CASSLRRDILNTEAFF